Listed below are T cell receptor beta chains from one sample, sequenced in a study of T-cell reconstitution after alpha-beta-depleted transplantation in children. TCRdb recomputed calls from the PCR reads with MiXCR, one row per CDR3 protein. The table includes around 600,000 distinct CDR3 sequences, approximately 22% detected once. Sequenced here: PBMCs, mostly from graft donor cells, sampled 360 days after TCRalphabeta/CD19-depleted stem cell transplant. These TCRs come from a boy younger than two who had a stem cell transplant for acute myeloid leukemia, so the T cells may come from the graft donor. Each CDR3 is given with its conserved first and last residue. Each record gives: D gene, clone size, J gene, V gene, CDR3 DNA, CDR3 protein. D genes are given only for firm matches. Rows give clone size only sometimes, using once, few, many, or a class for an expanded clone.

>TRBD1|-|TRBJ2-6|TRBV28
TGTGCCAGCAACGGATTCGGACAGGGGGCAGGAGGGGCCAACGTCCTGACTTTC
CASNGFGQGAGGANVLTF
>TRBD1|-|TRBJ2-2|TRBV7-8
TGTGCCAGCAGCTTAGCCTCCATACCGGACAGGGCCACCGGGGAGCTGTTTTTT
CASSLASIPDRATGELFF
>-|-|TRBJ2-1|TRBV12-3/TRBV12-4
TGTGCCAGCAGTTTCCAGGCTAGCTCCTACAATGAGCAGTTCTTC
CASSFQASSYNEQFF
>-|few|TRBJ2-3|TRBV28
TGTGCCAGCAGTTCCCACATTGGTATAGATACGCAGTATTTT
CASSSHIGIDTQYF
>-|many|TRBJ2-7|TRBV30
TGTGCCTGGAGGGGACAATCCTACGAGCAGTACTTC
CAWRGQSYEQYF
>TRBD2|few|TRBJ2-5|TRBV20-1
TGCAGTGCTCTCTACTCTAGCGGGGGACAGGCAACCCAGTACTTC
CSALYSSGGQATQYF
>-|few|TRBJ2-5|TRBV20-1
TGCAGTGCTAGCCCCACAGGGAGAGAGACCCAGTACTTC
CSASPTGRETQYF
>TRBD2|-|TRBJ2-5|TRBV7-2
TGTGCCAGCAGCTTATTAGGTAGCGGGGTGGCCCAGTACTTC
CASSLLGSGVAQYF
>TRBD1|many|TRBJ1-6|TRBV20-1
TGCAGTGCTAGGGGGACAGGGGTGACACCCCTCCACTTT
CSARGTGVTPLHF
>-|-|TRBJ1-2|TRBV7-9
TGTGCCAGCATCCCCGGGTCCGGGAGTAACTATGGCTACACCTTC
CASIPGSGSNYGYTF
>TRBD1|-|TRBJ1-1|TRBV12-3/TRBV12-4
TGTGCCAGCATCGGGACAGTCCTGAACACTGAAGCTTTCTTT
CASIGTVLNTEAFF
>-|-|TRBJ2-3|TRBV20-1
TGCAGTGCTAGAGGACCCCAACCGGGTGATACGCAGTATTTT
CSARGPQPGDTQYF
>-|-|TRBJ2-7|TRBV7-2
TGTGCCAGCAGCTACGCCCCGGGGGACTACGAGCAGTACTTC
CASSYAPGDYEQYF
>TRBD2|-|TRBJ2-1|TRBV5-1
TGCGCCAGCAGCGTCCCGACTAGCGGGGGATACAATGAGCAGTTCTTC
CASSVPTSGGYNEQFF
>-|-|TRBJ2-1|TRBV6-5
TGTGCCAGCACTTCCGGAGGGTTAAATGAGCAGTTCTTC
CASTSGGLNEQFF
>-|many|TRBJ1-6|TRBV12-3/TRBV12-4
TGTGCCAGCAGTCCAGAGTCCACCTCACCCCTCCACTTT
CASSPESTSPLHF
>TRBD1|-|TRBJ2-1|TRBV2
TGTGCCAGCCGTCCGGGACAGGCCTACAATGAGCAGTTCTTC
CASRPGQAYNEQFF
>TRBD1|few|TRBJ2-1|TRBV9
TGTGCCAGCAGCGGCGGACAGGGCTTATACAATGAGCAGTTCTTC
CASSGGQGLYNEQFF
>-|few|TRBJ1-6|TRBV20-1
TGCAGTGCTCCCGGGACACCCCTCCACTTT
CSAPGTPLHF
>-|many|TRBJ2-3|TRBV20-1
TGCAGTGCTAGAGATGGGGGTGTTTTGACAGATACGCAGTATTTT
CSARDGGVLTDTQYF